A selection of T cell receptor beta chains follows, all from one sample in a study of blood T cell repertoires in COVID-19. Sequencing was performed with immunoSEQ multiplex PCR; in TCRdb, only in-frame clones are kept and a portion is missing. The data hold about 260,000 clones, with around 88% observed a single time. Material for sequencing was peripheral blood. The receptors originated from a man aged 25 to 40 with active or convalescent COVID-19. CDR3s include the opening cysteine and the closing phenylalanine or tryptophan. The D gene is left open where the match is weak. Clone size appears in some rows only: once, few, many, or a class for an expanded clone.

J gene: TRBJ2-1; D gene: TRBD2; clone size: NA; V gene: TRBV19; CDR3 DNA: TGTGCCAGTGGGACTAGCTCCTACAATGAGCAGTTCTTC; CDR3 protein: CASGTSSYNEQFF
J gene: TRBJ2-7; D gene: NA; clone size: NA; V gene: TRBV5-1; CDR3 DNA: TGCGCCAGCAGCTTGGGACAGGCTTCCTACGAGCAGTACTTC; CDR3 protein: CASSLGQASYEQYF
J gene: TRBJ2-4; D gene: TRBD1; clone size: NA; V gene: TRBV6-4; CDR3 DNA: TGTGCCAGCACTACTCCCGGAGACAGGGGTTGGTCTCCCAAAAACATTCAGTACTTC; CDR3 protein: CASTTPGDRGWSPKNIQYF
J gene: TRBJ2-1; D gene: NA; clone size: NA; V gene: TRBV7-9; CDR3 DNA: TGTGCCAGCAGCTCTCAAAGACAAAATGAGCAGTTCTTC; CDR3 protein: CASSSQRQNEQFF
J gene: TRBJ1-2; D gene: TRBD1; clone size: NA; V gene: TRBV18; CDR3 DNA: TGTGCCAGCTCGCAGGGACAGGGAAATGGCTACACCTTC; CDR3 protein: CASSQGQGNGYTF
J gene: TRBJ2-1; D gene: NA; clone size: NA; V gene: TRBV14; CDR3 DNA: TGTGCCAGCATGGCGCGGGGGCTGTACAATGAGCAGTTCTTC; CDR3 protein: CASMARGLYNEQFF
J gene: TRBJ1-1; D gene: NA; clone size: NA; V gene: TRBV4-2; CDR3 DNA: TGTGCCAGCAGCCGAACCGGGGGGGCCGGTGGGTCCACTGAAGCTTTCTTT; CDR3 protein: CASSRTGGAGGSTEAFF
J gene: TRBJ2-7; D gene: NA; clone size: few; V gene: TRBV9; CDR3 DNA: TGTGCCAGCAGCGTAGATGGTGCTGAGACCTACGAGCAGTACTTC; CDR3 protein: CASSVDGAETYEQYF
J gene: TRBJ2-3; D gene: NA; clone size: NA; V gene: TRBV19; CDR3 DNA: TGTGCCAGTAGTAGTAGACAGGACACAGATACGCAGTATTTT; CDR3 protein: CASSSRQDTDTQYF
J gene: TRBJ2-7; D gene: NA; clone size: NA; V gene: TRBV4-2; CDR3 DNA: TGTGCCAGCAGCCAAGAATGGGACACAGCCTACGAGCAGTACTTC; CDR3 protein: CASSQEWDTAYEQYF
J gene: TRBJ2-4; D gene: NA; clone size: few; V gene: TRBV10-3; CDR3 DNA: TGTGCCATCAGTGAGTCGGGCTCGACCGGGGGCATTCAGTACTTC; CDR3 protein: CAISESGSTGGIQYF
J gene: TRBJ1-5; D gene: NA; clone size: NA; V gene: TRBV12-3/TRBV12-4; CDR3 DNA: TGTGCCAGCAGTCCAACAGGGAATCAGCCCCAGCATTTT; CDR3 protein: CASSPTGNQPQHF
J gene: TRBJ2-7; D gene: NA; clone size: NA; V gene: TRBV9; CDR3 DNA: TGTGCCAGCAGCGTAGGGTGGGGAACAGGGTACGAGCAGTACTTC; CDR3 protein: CASSVGWGTGYEQYF
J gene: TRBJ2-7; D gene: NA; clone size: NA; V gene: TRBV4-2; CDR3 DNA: TGTGCCAGCAGCCAAGATCTTGCCAGGAACTACGAGCAGTACTTC; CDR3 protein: CASSQDLARNYEQYF
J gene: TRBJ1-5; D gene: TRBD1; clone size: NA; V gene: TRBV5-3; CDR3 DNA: TGTGCCAGAAGACCGGGACAGGGGGCTTATAGCAATCAGCCCCAGCATTTT; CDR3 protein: CARRPGQGAYSNQPQHF
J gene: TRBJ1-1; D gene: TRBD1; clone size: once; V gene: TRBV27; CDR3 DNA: TGTGCCAGCAGTTATTCAGGGGGAGAAATGAACACTGAAGCTTTCTTT; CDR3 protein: CASSYSGGEMNTEAFF
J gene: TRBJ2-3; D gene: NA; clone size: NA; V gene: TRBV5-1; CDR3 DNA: TGCGCCAGCAGCCCGGGGGAACGCACAGATACGCAGTATTTT; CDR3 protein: CASSPGERTDTQYF
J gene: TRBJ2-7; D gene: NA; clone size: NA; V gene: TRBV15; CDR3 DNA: TGTGCCACCAGCAGAGATTTTGACAATTCCTACGAGCAGTACTTC; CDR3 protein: CATSRDFDNSYEQYF
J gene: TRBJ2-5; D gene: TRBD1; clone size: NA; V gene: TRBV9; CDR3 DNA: TGTGCCAGCACCGGTGGCAGGGGGCTTTATGAGACCCAGTACTTC; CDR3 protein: CASTGGRGLYETQYF
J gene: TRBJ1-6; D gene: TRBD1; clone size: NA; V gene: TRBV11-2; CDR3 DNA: TGTGCCAGCAGATCCGGGACAGGGGGTATATCACCCCTCCACTTT; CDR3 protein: CASRSGTGGISPLHF
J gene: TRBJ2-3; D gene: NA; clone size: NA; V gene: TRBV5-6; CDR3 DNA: TGTGCCAGCAGCTACATCACAGATACGCAGTATTTT; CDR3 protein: CASSYITDTQYF
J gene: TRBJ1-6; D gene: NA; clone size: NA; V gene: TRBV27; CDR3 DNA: TGTGCCAGCAGTTTATTGCAGGGTAATTCACCCCTCCACTTT; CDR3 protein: CASSLLQGNSPLHF
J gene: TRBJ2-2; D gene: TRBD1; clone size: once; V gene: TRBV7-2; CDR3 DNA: TGTGCCAGCAGGAGAGGGGGACAGGGGCTTACCGGGGAGCTGTTTTTT; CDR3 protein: CASRRGGQGLTGELFF
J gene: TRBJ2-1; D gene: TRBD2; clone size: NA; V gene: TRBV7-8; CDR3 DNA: TGTGCCAGCAGCTCGCGGGGCGGGGGGGCCATTGAGAATGAGCAGTTCTTC; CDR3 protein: CASSSRGGGAIENEQFF
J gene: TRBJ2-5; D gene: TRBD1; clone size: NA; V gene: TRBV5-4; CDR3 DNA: TGTGCCAGCAGCTTGGGGACAGGGAATCAAGAGACCCAGTACTTC; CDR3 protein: CASSLGTGNQETQYF
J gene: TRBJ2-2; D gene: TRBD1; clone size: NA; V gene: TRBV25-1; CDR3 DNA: TGTGCCAGCATGAGGGGACAGGGGGCTACCGGGGAGCTGTTTTTT; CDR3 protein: CASMRGQGATGELFF
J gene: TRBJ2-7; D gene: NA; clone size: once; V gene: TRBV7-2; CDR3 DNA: TGTGCCAGCAGCTTAACCCGACTAGGTGGCTACGAGCAGTACTTC; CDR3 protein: CASSLTRLGGYEQYF
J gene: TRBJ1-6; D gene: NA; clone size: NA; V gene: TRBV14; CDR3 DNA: TGTGCCAGCAGCCAAGATCTTCGGGCACCCCTCCACTTT; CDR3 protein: CASSQDLRAPLHF
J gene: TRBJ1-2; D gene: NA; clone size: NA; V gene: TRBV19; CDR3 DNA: TGTGCCAGTAGTATAGGCTGGCCAGCGCCTGGCTACACCTTC; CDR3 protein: CASSIGWPAPGYTF
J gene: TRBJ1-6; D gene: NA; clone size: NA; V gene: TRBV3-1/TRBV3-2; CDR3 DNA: TGTGCCAGCAGCCAAGGGAATTTCGGGGGACCCCTCCACTTT; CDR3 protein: CASSQGNFGGPLHF
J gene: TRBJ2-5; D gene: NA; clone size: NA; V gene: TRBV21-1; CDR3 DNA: TGTGCCAGCAGCGGTCTAGATTCTAAGACCCAGTACTTC; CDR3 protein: CASSGLDSKTQYF
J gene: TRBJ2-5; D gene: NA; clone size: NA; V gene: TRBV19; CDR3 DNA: TGTGCCAGTAGTATGAATTTGGGGGGAGAGACCCAGTACTTC; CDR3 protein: CASSMNLGGETQYF
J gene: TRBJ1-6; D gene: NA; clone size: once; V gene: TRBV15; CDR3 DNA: TGTGCCACCAGCAGAGAGAGACATAATAATTCACCCCTCCACTTT; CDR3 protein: CATSRERHNNSPLHF
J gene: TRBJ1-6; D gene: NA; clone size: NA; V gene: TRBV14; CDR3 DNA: TGTGCCAGCAGCCATTACAGAAATTCACCCCTCCACTTT; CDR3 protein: CASSHYRNSPLHF
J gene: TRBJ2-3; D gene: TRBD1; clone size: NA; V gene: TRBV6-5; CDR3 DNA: TGTGCCAGCGGACAGGGGCGTGTTACGCAGTATTTT; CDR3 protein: CASGQGRVTQYF
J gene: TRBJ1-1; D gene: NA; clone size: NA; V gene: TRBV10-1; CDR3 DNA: TGCGCCAGCCGACGGGGGTCGGACACTGAAGCTTTCTTT; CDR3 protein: CASRRGSDTEAFF
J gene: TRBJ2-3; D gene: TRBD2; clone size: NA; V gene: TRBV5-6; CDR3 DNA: TGTGCCAGCAGGAAAAGGGGTAGCGGGGGCACAGATACGCAGTATTTT; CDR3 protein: CASRKRGSGGTDTQYF
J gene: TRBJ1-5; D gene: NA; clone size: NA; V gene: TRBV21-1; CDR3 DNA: TGTGCCAGCAGCAAGAGACTCGAAGGGGAAGGCGAAAATAAGGATAGCAATCAGCCCCAGCATTTT; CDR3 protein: CASSKRLEGEGENKDSNQPQHF
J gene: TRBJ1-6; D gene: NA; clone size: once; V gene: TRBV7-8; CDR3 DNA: TGTGCCAGCAGCTTAGCTACAGCCTACTATAATTCACCCCTCCACTTT; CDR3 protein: CASSLATAYYNSPLHF
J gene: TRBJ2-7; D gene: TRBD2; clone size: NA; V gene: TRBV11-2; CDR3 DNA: TGTGCCAGCAGCTTAGTGACTAGCGGCTACGAGCAGTACTTC; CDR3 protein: CASSLVTSGYEQYF
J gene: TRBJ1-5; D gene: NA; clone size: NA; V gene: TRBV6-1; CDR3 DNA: TGTGCCAGCAGGAAATGGGGGGTCAGTCAGCCCCAGCATTTT; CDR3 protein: CASRKWGVSQPQHF
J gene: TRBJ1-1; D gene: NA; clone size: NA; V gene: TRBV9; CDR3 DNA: TGTGCCAGCAGCGTAGGAGACAGTAACACTGAAGCTTTCTTT; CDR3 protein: CASSVGDSNTEAFF
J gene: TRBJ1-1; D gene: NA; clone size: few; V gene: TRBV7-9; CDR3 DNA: NA; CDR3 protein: CASSWGQGTVAAFF
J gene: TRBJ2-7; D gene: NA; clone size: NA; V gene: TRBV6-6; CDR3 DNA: TGTGCCAGCAGTTATCGGGACGAGCAGTACTTC; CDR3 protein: CASSYRDEQYF
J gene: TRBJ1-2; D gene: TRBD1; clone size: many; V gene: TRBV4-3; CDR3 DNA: TGCGCCAGCAGCCAGGATGGGGGACAGGGGACCCTAGCTAACTATGGCTACACCTTC; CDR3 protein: CASSQDGGQGTLANYGYTF
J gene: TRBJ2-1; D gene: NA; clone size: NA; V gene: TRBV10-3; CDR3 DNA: TGTGCCATCAGCCCCGGGGGAGGGGGTGAGCAGTTCTTC; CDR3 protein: CAISPGGGGEQFF
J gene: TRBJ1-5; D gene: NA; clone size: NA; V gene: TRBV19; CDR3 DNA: TGTGCCAGTAGTACTCGGACAGACAATCAGCCCCAGCATTTT; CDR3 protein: CASSTRTDNQPQHF
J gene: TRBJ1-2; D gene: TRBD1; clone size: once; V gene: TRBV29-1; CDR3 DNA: TGCAGCGGCTGGGACAGCTATGGCTACACCTTC; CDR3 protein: CSGWDSYGYTF
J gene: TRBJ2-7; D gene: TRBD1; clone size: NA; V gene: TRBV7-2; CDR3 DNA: TGTGCCAGCAGCTCAATTACAGGGGACGAGCAGTACTTC; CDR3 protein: CASSSITGDEQYF
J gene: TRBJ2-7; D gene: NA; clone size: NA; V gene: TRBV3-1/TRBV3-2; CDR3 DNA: TGTGCCAGCAGCCAAGATGGCCGGGACTGGCGCTCATCCTACGAGCAGTACTTC; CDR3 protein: CASSQDGRDWRSSYEQYF
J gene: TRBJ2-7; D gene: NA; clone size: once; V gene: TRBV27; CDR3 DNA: TGTGCCAGCAGGCACAGGGCACTGGCATCCTACGAGCAGTACTTC; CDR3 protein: CASRHRALASYEQYF
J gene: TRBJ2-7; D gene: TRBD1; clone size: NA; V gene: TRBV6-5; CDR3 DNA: TGTGCCAGCAGTTACGATGAGGGGGCGATCTACGAGCAGTACTTC; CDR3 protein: CASSYDEGAIYEQYF
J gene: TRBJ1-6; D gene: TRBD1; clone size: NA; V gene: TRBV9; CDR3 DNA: TGTGCCAGCAGCGACCACCGGGACAGCGGTAATTCACCCCTCCACTTT; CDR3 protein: CASSDHRDSGNSPLHF
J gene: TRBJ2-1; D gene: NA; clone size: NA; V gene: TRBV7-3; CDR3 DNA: TGTGCCAGCAGCCCCCGGACTTCGTACAATGAGCAGTTCTTC; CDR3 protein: CASSPRTSYNEQFF
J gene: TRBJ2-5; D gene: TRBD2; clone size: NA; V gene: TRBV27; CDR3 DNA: TGTGCCAGCAGTTTGGGTCCTCCGGGGGGGCCTCAAGAGACCCAGTACTTC; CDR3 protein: CASSLGPPGGPQETQYF
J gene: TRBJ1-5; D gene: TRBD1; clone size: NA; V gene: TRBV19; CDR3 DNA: TGTGCCAGTAGTATAAGCACAGGGGGCGGGCAGCCCCAGCATTTT; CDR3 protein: CASSISTGGGQPQHF
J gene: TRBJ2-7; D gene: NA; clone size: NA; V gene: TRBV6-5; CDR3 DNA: TGTGCCAGCAGTCGTGGTGGGGGAGGAGAGCAGTACTTC; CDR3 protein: CASSRGGGGEQYF
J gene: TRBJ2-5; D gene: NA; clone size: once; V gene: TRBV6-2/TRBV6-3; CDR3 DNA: TGTGCCAGCAGTTACGGTCAGGGCGGTGAGACCCAGTACTTC; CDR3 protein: CASSYGQGGETQYF
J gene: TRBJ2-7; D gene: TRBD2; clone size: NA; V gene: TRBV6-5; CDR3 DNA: TGTGCCAGCAGGCCTAGCGGGGGAAGCACTTACGAGCAGTACTTC; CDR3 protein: CASRPSGGSTYEQYF